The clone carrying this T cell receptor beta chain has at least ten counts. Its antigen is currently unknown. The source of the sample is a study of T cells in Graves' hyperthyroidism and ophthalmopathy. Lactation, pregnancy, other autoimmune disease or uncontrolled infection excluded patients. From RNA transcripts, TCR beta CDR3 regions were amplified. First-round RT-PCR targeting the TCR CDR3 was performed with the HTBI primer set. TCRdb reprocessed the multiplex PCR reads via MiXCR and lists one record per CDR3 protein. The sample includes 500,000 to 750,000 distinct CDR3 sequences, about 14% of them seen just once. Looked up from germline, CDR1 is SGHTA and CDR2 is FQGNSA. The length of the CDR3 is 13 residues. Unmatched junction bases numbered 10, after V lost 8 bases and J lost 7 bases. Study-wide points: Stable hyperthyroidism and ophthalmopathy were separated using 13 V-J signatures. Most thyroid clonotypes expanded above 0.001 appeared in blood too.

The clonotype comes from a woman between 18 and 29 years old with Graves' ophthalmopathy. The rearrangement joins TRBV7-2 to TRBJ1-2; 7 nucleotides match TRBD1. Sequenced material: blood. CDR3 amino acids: CASGIQGSGGYTF. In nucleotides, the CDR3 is TGTGCCAGCGGTATACAGGGGAGCGGTGGCTACACCTTC.